This T cell receptor beta chain was sequenced in a study of CD8 T cells in Susac syndrome. CDR1 LGHDT and CDR2 YNNKEL come from the germline V gene (reference sequence). V lost 4 bases and J 1 base, leaving 9 bases between the germline ends. The CDR3 has 14 residues. The authors reverse transcribed roughly 0.5 to 1 ug RNA with random hexamers. TCRdb redid the calling of the immunoSEQ multiplex PCR reads with MiXCR, one entry per CDR3 protein. Found here are some 110,000 distinct CDR3 sequences, 94% of them singletons; the top ten hold around 0.41%. Sequencing input: CD8+ T cells from PBMCs. The genes are TRBV3-1 and TRBJ2-3; D is ambiguous. The clonotype originates from a human donor with Susac syndrome. CDR3 region: CASSPLLGTDTQYF. Written as DNA, the CDR3 is TGTGCCAGCAGCCCCCTACTGGGCACAGATACGCAGTATTTT.